Given below is one T cell receptor (beta chain) in context. All trial patients relapsed after autologous stem cell transplantation. Complete response, partial response or progressive disease made up the best responses. Sequenced by immunoSEQ multiplex PCR; TCRdb stores in-frame clones only, minus some. The sample has roughly 13,000 clones; about 90% are singletons. J was trimmed by 9 bases and V by 2 bases; bases with no gene match: 4. Germline V gives CDR1 KGHSH, CDR2 LQKENI. The CDR3 is 15 amino acids. This specimen comes from a study of PD-1 blockade in classical Hodgkin lymphoma. The gene calls are TRBV18 and TRBJ1-6; 10 positions match TRBD1. Sample: peripheral blood mononuclear cells (PBMCs), taken at baseline. This TCR was sampled from a human donor with classical Hodgkin lymphoma. The CDR3 DNA reads TGTGCCAGCTCACCAGAGACAGGGGGCGGTTCACCCCTCCACTTT. It encodes CASSPETGGGSPLHF.